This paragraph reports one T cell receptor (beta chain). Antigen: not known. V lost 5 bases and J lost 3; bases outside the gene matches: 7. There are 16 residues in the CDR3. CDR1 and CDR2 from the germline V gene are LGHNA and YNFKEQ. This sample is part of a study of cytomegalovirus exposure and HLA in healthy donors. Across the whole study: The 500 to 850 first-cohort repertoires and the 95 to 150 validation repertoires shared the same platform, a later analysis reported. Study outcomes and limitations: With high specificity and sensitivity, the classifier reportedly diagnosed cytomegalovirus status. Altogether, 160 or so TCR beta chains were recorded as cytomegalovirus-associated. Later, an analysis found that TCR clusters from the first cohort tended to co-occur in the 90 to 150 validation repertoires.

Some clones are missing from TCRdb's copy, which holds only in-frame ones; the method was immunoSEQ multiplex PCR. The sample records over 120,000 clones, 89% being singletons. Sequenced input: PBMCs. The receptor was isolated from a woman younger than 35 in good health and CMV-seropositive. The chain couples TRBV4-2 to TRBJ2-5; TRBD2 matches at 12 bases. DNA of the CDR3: TGTGCCAGCAGCTTAGGACTAGCGGGGAAAAAAGAGACCCAGTACTTC. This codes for CASSLGLAGKKETQYF.